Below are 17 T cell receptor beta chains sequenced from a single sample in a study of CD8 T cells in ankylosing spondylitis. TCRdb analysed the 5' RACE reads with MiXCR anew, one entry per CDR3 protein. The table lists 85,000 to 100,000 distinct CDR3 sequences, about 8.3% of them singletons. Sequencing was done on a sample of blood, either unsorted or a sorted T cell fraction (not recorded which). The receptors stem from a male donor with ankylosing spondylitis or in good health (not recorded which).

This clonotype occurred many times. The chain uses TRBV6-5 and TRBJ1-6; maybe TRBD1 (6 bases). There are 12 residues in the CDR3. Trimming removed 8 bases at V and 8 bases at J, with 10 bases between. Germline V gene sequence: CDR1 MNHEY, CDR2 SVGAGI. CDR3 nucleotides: TGTGCCAGCTGGGGGGGCTATTCACCCCTCCACTTT. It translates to CASWGGYSPLHF.

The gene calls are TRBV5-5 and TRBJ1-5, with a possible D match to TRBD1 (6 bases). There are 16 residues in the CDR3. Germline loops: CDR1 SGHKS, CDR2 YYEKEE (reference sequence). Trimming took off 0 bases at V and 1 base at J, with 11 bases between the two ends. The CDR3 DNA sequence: TGTGCCAGCAGCTTGGATCCGGGGGCAAGCAATCAGCCCCAGCATTTT. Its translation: CASSLDPGASNQPQHF.

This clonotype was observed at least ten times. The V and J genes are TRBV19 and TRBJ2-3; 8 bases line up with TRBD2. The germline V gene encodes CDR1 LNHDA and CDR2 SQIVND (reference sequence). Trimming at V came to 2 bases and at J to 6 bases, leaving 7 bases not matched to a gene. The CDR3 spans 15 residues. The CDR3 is CASSIRKAGEDTQYF. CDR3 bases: TGTGCCAGTAGTATAAGGAAAGCGGGAGAGGATACGCAGTATTTT.

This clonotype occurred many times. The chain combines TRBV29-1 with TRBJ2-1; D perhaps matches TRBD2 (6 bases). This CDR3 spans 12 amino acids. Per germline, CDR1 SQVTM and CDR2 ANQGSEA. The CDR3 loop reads CSTLGTFNEQFF. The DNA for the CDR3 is TGCAGTACCTTGGGGACTTTCAATGAGCAGTTCTTC.

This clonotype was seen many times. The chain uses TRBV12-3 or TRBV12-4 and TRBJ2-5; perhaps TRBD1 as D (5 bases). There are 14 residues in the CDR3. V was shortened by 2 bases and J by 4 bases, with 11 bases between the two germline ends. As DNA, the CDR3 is TGTGCCAGCAGTTTACGGCAGGGCGGAGAGACCCAGTACTTC. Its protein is CASSLRQGGETQYF.

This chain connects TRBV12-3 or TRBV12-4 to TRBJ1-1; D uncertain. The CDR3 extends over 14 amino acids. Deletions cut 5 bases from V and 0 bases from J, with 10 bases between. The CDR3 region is CASSRQDLNTEAFF. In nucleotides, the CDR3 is TGTGCCAGCAGTAGACAAGATCTGAACACTGAAGCTTTCTTT.

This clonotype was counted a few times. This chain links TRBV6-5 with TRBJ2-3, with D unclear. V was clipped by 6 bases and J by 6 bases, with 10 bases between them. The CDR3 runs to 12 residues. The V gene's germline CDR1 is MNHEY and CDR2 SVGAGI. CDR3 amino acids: CASRRSSDTQYF. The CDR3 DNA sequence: TGTGCCAGCAGAAGGTCATCGGATACGCAGTATTTT.

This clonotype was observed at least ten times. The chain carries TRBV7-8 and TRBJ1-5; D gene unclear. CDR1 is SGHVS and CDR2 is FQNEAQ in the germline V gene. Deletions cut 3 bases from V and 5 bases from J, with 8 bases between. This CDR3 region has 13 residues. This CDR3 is CASSFSDYQPQHF. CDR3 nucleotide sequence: TGTGCCAGCAGCTTTTCAGATTATCAGCCCCAGCATTTT.

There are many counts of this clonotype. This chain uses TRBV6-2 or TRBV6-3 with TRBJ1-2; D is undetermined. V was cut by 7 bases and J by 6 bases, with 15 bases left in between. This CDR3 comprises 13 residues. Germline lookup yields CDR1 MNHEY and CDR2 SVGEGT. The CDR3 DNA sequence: TGTGCCAGCACCCCGGACGGTGATCATGGCTACACCTTC. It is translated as CASTPDGDHGYTF.

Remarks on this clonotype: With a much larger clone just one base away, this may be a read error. CDR3 bases: TGCAATGCTGGGGACAGGGGCAAGACCCAGTACTTC. Its translation is CNAGDRGKTQYF. The rearrangement joins TRBV20-1 to TRBJ2-5; 10 bases are a match to TRBD1. Germline values: CDR1 DFQATT, CDR2 SNEGSKA (reference sequence). This CDR3 comprises 12 residues.

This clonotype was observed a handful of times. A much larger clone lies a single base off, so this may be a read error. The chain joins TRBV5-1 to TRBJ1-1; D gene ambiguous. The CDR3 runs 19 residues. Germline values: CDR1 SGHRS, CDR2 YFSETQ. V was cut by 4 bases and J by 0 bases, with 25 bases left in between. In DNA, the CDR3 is TGCGCCAGCAGCCCTAGCCCGAGACTCTCGCCTCGCATGAACACTGAAGCTTTCTTT. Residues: CASSPSPRLSPRMNTEAFF.

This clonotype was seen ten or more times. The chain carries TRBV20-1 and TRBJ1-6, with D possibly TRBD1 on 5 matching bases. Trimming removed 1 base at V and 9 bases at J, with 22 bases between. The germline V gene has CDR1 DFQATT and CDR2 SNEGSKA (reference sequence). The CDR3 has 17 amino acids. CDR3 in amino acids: CSARAPAMGPIGSPLHF. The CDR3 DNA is TGCAGTGCTAGAGCCCCCGCTATGGGGCCGATAGGTTCACCCCTCCACTTT.

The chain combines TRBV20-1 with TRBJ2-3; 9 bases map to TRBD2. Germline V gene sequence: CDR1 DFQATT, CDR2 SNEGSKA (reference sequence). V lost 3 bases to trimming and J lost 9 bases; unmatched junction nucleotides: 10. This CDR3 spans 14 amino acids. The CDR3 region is CSASTAGGGGTQYF. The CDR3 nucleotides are TGCAGTGCTAGTACAGCGGGAGGCGGGGGAACGCAGTATTTT.

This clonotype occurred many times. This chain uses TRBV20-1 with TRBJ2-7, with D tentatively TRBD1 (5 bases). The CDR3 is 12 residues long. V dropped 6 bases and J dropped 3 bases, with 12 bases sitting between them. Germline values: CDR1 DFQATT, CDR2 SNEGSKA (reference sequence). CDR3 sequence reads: CSAALGHYEQYF. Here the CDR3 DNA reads TGCAGTGCCGCGCTTGGACACTACGAGCAGTACTTC.

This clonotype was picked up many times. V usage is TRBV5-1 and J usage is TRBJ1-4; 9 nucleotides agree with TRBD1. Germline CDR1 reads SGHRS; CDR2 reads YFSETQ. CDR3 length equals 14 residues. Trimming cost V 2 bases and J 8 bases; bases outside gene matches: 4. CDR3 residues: CASSLGQGREKLFF. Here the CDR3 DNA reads TGCGCCAGCAGCTTAGGACAGGGGCGCGAAAAACTGTTTTTT.

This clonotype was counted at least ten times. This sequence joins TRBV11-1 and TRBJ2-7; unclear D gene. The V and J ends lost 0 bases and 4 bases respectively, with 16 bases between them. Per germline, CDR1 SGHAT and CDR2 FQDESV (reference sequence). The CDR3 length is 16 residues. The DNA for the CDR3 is TGTGCCAGCAGCTTAGCGTCCTCGACCGCGAGATACGAGCAGTACTTC. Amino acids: CASSLASSTARYEQYF.

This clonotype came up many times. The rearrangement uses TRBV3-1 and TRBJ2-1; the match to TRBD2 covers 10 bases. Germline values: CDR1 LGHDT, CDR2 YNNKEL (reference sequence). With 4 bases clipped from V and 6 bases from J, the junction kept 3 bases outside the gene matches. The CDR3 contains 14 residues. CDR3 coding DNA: TGTGCCAGCAGCCCACTAGCGGGGACCAATGAGCAGTTCTTC. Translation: CASSPLAGTNEQFF.